Below, one TCR beta chain is given with its context. TCRdb's table, derived via immunoSEQ multiplex PCR, lists solely in-frame clones and lacks some. This sample carries fewer than 120,000 clones, 70% to 90% of them seen once, and the ten largest clones take less than 4%. This entry belongs to a study of control samples from healthy donors and cancer patients. Germline V gene data show CDR1 as LNHDA and CDR2 as SQIVND (reference sequence). J gave up 6 bases and V 5 bases, and 10 bases lay outside the gene matches. The CDR3 loop spans 15 amino acids. The TCR originated in a woman aged 55-75 years with lung cancer. The rearrangement uses TRBV19 and TRBJ1-1; 9 bases agree with TRBD1. The material sequenced was PBMCs. CDR3 bases: TGTGCCAGTAGTTCGGCGGGGACAGGGTGGGCTGAAGCTTTCTTT. It specifies CASSSAGTGWAEAFF.